This T cell receptor beta chain is drawn from a study of blood T cell repertoires in COVID-19. Whole-study context: Sites across the United States, Italy and Spain contributed samples from acute and convalescent COVID-19.

Method: immunoSEQ multiplex PCR; TCRdb's copy keeps in-frame clones and lacks some. The table has approximately 260,000 clones, around 81% seen once. Germline V gene lookup returns CDR1 SGHAT and CDR2 FQNNGV. The CDR3 spans 14 residues. The V end lost 4 bases, the J end lost 2 bases, and 11 bases lay between the germline ends. Grouping used clinical history reported by participants in a survey and questionnaire. What was sequenced was PBMCs or T cells enriched from blood (not recorded which). The source of this sequence is a man between 50 and 59 years old who had recovered from COVID-19. The rearrangement links TRBV11-2 to TRBJ1-1; D gene unclear. The CDR3 is CASSSGASNTEAFF. CDR3 nucleotide sequence: TGTGCCAGCAGCTCGGGAGCGTCCAACACTGAAGCTTTCTTT.